One and the same sample provided the 32 T cell receptor beta chains below, sequenced in a study of blood T cell repertoires in COVID-19. TCRdb's table, derived via immunoSEQ multiplex PCR, lists solely in-frame clones and lacks some. This table holds tens of thousands of clones, 80% to 90% found once. The sequencing sample was made of peripheral blood. All receptors derive from a human donor in a cohort sampled during active COVID-19.

V is TRBV27 and J is TRBJ1-4; 10 bases match TRBD1. The trim removed 3 bases at V and 7 bases at J, leaving 5 bases unmatched. The CDR3 is 15 residues long. In germline, CDR1 is MNHEY, CDR2 SMNVEV (reference sequence). The CDR3 nucleotides are TGTGCCAGCAGTTTCTACGGACAGGGGGGTGAAAAACTGTTTTTT. Translated, it gives CASSFYGQGGEKLFF.

This chain uses TRBV7-2 with TRBJ2-2; 8 bases match TRBD1. Germline CDR1 and CDR2: SGHTA and FQGNSA. The V and J ends lost 5 bases and 3 bases, in that order; junction bases with no gene match: 5. This CDR3 comprises 15 residues. The CDR3 DNA is TGTGCCAGCAGCCGGGACAGGACAGACACCGGGGAGCTGTTTTTT. Translating gives CASSRDRTDTGELFF.

About this clone: At one of its ends the junction is not consistent with the germline gene, which may arise from a read error. The chain carries TRBV9 and TRBJ1-6, with a weak D call TRBD1 (5 bases). The germline V gene has CDR1 SGDLS and CDR2 YYNGEE. CDR3 length: 15 residues. DNA of the CDR3: TGTGCCCGCAGCGGCGGGGGGGGGTTTAATTCACCCCTCCACTTT. This sequence encodes CARSGGGGFNSPLHF.

The rearrangement uses TRBV5-1 and TRBJ1-1; D gene uncertain. The CDR3 has 15 amino acids. Germline V gives CDR1 SGHRS, CDR2 YFSETQ. The V end lost 0 bases, the J end lost 4 bases, and 13 bases lay between the germline ends. Here the CDR3 DNA reads TGCGCCAGCAGCTTGGCCTGGGAGGGTCCCACTGAAGCTTTCTTT. It is translated as CASSLAWEGPTEAFF.

The chain carries TRBV18 and TRBJ1-1; 8 bases match TRBD1. The V gene's germline CDR1 is KGHSH and CDR2 LQKENI. The length of the CDR3 is 15 residues. After removal of 8 bases from V and 4 bases from J, the junction contained 12 bases not matched to a gene. The CDR3 sequence: CASAWEQGGGTEAFF. Written as DNA, the CDR3 is TGTGCCAGCGCCTGGGAACAGGGGGGGGGCACTGAAGCTTTCTTT.

In its sample, this clone was seen once. The V and J genes are TRBV2 and TRBJ1-5, with D hard to call. The CDR3 covers 16 residues. The V end was cut by 0 bases, the J end by 6 bases, with 15 bases between. CDR1 and CDR2 (germline): SNHLY, FYNNEI. CDR3 protein: CASSEARTTTGQPQHF. The CDR3 bases are TGTGCCAGCAGTGAAGCGCGCACCACAACGGGTCAGCCCCAGCATTTT.

This chain joins TRBV10-2 and TRBJ1-1, with a possible D match to TRBD1 (5 bases). Trimming took off 7 bases at V and 6 bases at J, with 12 bases between the two ends. Per the germline V gene, CDR1 is WSHSY and CDR2 is SAAADI. CDR3 size: 12 residues. CDR3 DNA sequence: TGCGCCAGCACCCACGGGGGGGCTGAAGCTTTCTTT. Its translation is CASTHGGAEAFF.

The genes are TRBV5-6 and TRBJ2-7, with no clear D. Germline CDR1 and CDR2: SGHDT and YYEEEE. The CDR3 is made up of 13 amino acids. Trimming shortened V by 0 bases and J by 3 bases, and 7 bases separated the two germline ends. The CDR3 coding sequence is TGTGCCAGCAGCTTGGGTCAGAACTACGAGCAGTACTTC. Its translation: CASSLGQNYEQYF.

The rearrangement joins TRBV18 to TRBJ1-1, with a weak D call TRBD1 (5 bases). V was trimmed by 4 bases and J by 7 bases, leaving 10 bases between them. The CDR3 runs 12 residues. The germline CDR1 and CDR2 sequences are KGHSH and LQKENI. The CDR3: CASSQGSGEAFF. CDR3 nucleotide sequence: TGTGCCAGCTCACAGGGGTCTGGTGAAGCTTTCTTT.

This clone is a singleton in its sample. V and J are TRBV4-3 and TRBJ2-3; 8 bases are a match to TRBD2. The germline CDR1 and CDR2 sequences are LGHNA and YSLEER. The V segment lost 2 bases and the J segment 1 base; nucleotides outside the gene matches: 5. The CDR3 is made up of 16 amino acids. CDR3 in amino acids: CASSQTAGAGTDTQYF. CDR3 nucleotide sequence: TGCGCCAGCAGCCAAACAGCGGGGGCGGGCACAGATACGCAGTATTTT.

V usage is TRBV5-1 and J usage is TRBJ1-2, with 9 bases matching TRBD1. CDR3 length equals 15 residues. Germline V gives CDR1 SGHRS, CDR2 YFSETQ. The V gene end was trimmed by 4 bases and the J gene end by 4 bases; junction bases not matched to a gene: 8. DNA for the CDR3: TGCGCCAGCAGCGACGGGACAGGGCCACTCTATGGCTACACCTTC. As protein: CASSDGTGPLYGYTF.

Here the CDR3 reads CAWSATGTGRNYGYTF. CDR3 bases: TGTGCCTGGAGTGCCACGGGGACAGGGAGAAACTATGGCTACACCTTC. This chain links TRBV30 with TRBJ1-2; 9 positions agree with TRBD1. This CDR3 spans 16 amino acids. Trimming cost V 1 base and J 2 bases; bases outside gene matches: 8. Germline V lookup: CDR1 GTSNPN, CDR2 SVGIG (reference sequence).

This chain uses TRBV18 with TRBJ2-7; a weak D match, TRBD2 (6 bases). Germline V gene lookup returns CDR1 KGHSH and CDR2 LQKENI. Trimming removed 5 bases from V and 2 bases from J, with 13 bases in between. The CDR3 length is 14 residues. The CDR3 reads CASSTGPGAYEQYF. The CDR3 DNA reads TGTGCCAGCTCAACCGGACCGGGGGCCTACGAGCAGTACTTC.

The J gene is TRBJ2-1, the V gene TRBV28; 11 nucleotides match TRBD1. This CDR3 has 15 residues. J gave up 7 bases and V 8 bases, and 10 bases lay outside the gene matches. Looked up from germline, CDR1 is MDHEN and CDR2 is SYDVKM. CDR3 bases: TGTGCCAGCTCACCCGCCGGGACAGGGGGGAATGAGCAGTTCTTC. Amino acids: CASSPAGTGGNEQFF. The variable domain in full, completed from reference TRBV28 and TRBJ2-1, reads DVKVTQSSRYLVKRTGEKVFLECVQDMDHENMFWYRQDPGLGLRLIYFSYDVKMKEKGDIPEGYSVSREKKERFSLILESASTNQTSMYLCASSPAGTGGNEQFFGPGTRLTVL.

V is TRBV30 and J is TRBJ2-7; no definite D call. Trimming removed 4 bases from V and 2 bases from J, with 9 bases in between. This CDR3 is built from 12 residues. Germline CDR1 reads GTSNPN; CDR2 reads SVGIG (reference sequence). This CDR3 reads CAWTGATYEQYF. DNA of the CDR3: TGTGCCTGGACCGGTGCTACCTACGAGCAGTACTTC.

V usage is TRBV6-6 and J usage is TRBJ1-2, with D uncertain. There are 12 residues in the CDR3. The V end lost 2 bases, the J end lost 6 bases, and 7 bases lay between the germline ends. Germline V CDR1 and CDR2: MNHNY, SVGAGI (reference sequence). CDR3 protein: CASSYLAHGYTF. The CDR3 DNA follows: TGTGCCAGCAGTTACCTGGCTCATGGCTACACCTTC.

The V gene is TRBV5-1, the J gene TRBJ2-7; 10 nucleotides align to TRBD1. J was trimmed by 3 bases and V by 4 bases; bases with no gene match: 7. The germline V gene has CDR1 SGHRS and CDR2 YFSETQ. The CDR3 runs to 15 residues. DNA for the CDR3: TGCGCCAGCAGCCAAACGACAGGGGGCGTCTACGAGCAGTACTTC. It encodes CASSQTTGGVYEQYF.

CDR3 sequence reads: CASSPTGSGAKTQYF. In DNA form, the CDR3 reads TGTGCCAGCAGCCCGACCGGGAGCGGGGCCAAGACCCAGTACTTC. The chain joins TRBV7-9 to TRBJ2-5, with TRBD2 identical over 7 bases. The germline gives CDR1 SEHNR, CDR2 FQNEAQ (reference sequence). This CDR3 spans 15 amino acids. Germline trimming cut 5 bases from V and 6 bases from J; bases unmatched to any gene: 12. The entire variable domain, with the rest obtained from reference TRBV7-9 and TRBJ2-5, is as follows: DTGVSQNPRHKITKRGQNVTFRCDPISEHNRLYWYRQTLGQGPEFLTYFQNEAQLEKSRLLSDRFSAERPKGSFSTLEIQRTEQGDSAMYLCASSPTGSGAKTQYFGPGTRLLVL.

The chain recombines TRBV27 with TRBJ1-4; weak D call: TRBD1 (6 bases). CDR1 and CDR2 from the germline V gene are MNHEY and SMNVEV (reference sequence). The germline V and J ends were trimmed by 5 bases and 5 bases, with 24 bases remaining between them. The CDR3 is 18 amino acids. The CDR3 loop is CASSRISFAGAANEKLFF. DNA for the CDR3: TGTGCCAGCAGTCGCATATCATTCGCAGGGGCGGCGAATGAAAAACTGTTTTTT.

This chain joins TRBV21-1 and TRBJ1-5; whether TRBD1, the table's D call, matches the DNA was not checked. TRBV21-1 has pseudogene status. This CDR3 is 13 amino acids long. The CDR3 spells CASSKAFNQPQHF. The CDR3 DNA follows: TGTGCCAGCAGCAAGGCTTTCAATCAGCCCCAGCATTTT.

This rearrangement joins TRBV10-3 to TRBJ1-2; 11 bases line up with TRBD1. Germline CDR1 and CDR2: ENHRY and SYGVKD. The J segment lost 4 bases and the V segment lost 6 bases, leaving 7 bases of the junction unmatched. This CDR3 contains 15 residues. CDR3 sequence: CAISSGQGAGYGYTF. CDR3 bases: TGTGCCATCAGCTCCGGACAGGGGGCGGGCTATGGCTACACCTTC.

V is TRBV6-5 and J is TRBJ1-2; 7 bases line up with TRBD1. V lost 7 bases and J lost 2; bases outside the gene matches: 4. Germline CDR1 MNHEY, CDR2 SVGAGI. The CDR3 totals 13 residues. In DNA form, the CDR3 reads TGTGCCAGCACCGGACAGGTGAACTATGGCTACACCTTC. Its protein product is CASTGQVNYGYTF.

This chain joins TRBV28 and TRBJ2-3; 7 bases fit TRBD1. Germline CDR1 MDHEN, CDR2 SYDVKM. The V and J ends lost 6 bases and 2 bases, in that order; junction bases with no gene match: 8. The CDR3 is 15 amino acids. The CDR3 DNA follows: TGTGCCAGCAGCGACGGGACAGCGACCACAGATACGCAGTATTTT. Translating it yields CASSDGTATTDTQYF. Variable domain in full (rest from reference TRBV28 and TRBJ2-3): DVKVTQSSRYLVKRTGEKVFLECVQDMDHENMFWYRQDPGLGLRLIYFSYDVKMKEKGDIPEGYSVSREKKERFSLILESASTNQTSMYLCASSDGTATTDTQYFGPGTRLTVL.

This chain links TRBV29-1 with TRBJ2-2, with TRBD1 identical over 9 bases. Germline V gene data show CDR1 as SQVTM and CDR2 as ANQGSEA. CDR3 length: 15 amino acids. V lost 4 bases, J lost 4 bases, and 7 bases stayed unmatched. This CDR3 reads CSVGDRVGATGELFF. The CDR3 DNA is TGCAGCGTTGGGGACAGGGTTGGGGCCACCGGGGAGCTGTTTTTT.

The chain is built from TRBV7-8 and TRBJ1-2, with 12 nucleotides matching TRBD1. V trimming: 8 bases; J trimming: 1 base; junction bases outside the gene matches: 5. This CDR3 is 15 amino acids long. Germline-derived CDR1 and CDR2 are SGHVS and FQNEAQ. The DNA of the CDR3 is TGTGCCAGCGGGACAGGGGGCACTATTAACTATGGCTACACCTTC. This translates into CASGTGGTINYGYTF.

The chain couples TRBV9 to TRBJ2-7; 10 nucleotides agree with TRBD1. CDR1 is SGDLS, CDR2 YYNGEE, per germline. The CDR3 contains 14 residues. With 0 bases clipped from V and 6 bases from J, the junction kept 3 bases outside the gene matches. The CDR3 bases are TGTGCCAGCAGCGTAGGACAGGGGGCACTCGAGCAGTACTTC. Translation: CASSVGQGALEQYF.

This clone is a singleton in its sample. The V call is TRBV11-2, the J call TRBJ2-5, with 10 bases that match TRBD1. The junction had 5 bases not matched to a gene; V was cut back by 5 bases and J by 5 bases. CDR3 length: 14 residues. From germline, CDR1 is SGHAT and CDR2 FQNNGV. The CDR3 region is CASSPGTGVETQYF. Written as DNA, the CDR3 is TGTGCCAGCAGCCCCGGGACAGGGGTTGAGACCCAGTACTTC.

The chain is built from TRBV27 and TRBJ1-2, with D maybe TRBD1 (5 bases). Germline V gene data show CDR1 as MNHEY and CDR2 as SMNVEV (reference sequence). The CDR3 extends over 12 amino acids. Trimming left V 5 bases short and J 4 bases short, with 8 bases between. The CDR3 sequence is CASSTGGYGYTF. In DNA form, the CDR3 reads TGTGCCAGCAGTACAGGCGGCTATGGCTACACCTTC.

This chain joins TRBV30 and TRBJ1-2; 7 bases agree with TRBD1. V lost 5 bases and J lost 2; bases outside the gene matches: 11. The CDR3 extends over 15 amino acids. The germline V gene has CDR1 GTSNPN and CDR2 SVGIG (reference sequence). This CDR3 reads CAWGPPGQLNYGYTF. As DNA, the CDR3 is TGTGCCTGGGGCCCCCCGGGACAGCTAAACTATGGCTACACCTTC.

The rearrangement joins TRBV27 to TRBJ2-2; D gene unclear. V was clipped by 5 bases and J by 2 bases, with 3 bases between them. The CDR3 totals 12 residues. Germline CDR1 is MNHEY and CDR2 is SMNVEV (reference sequence). The chain's CDR3 is CASSPNTGELFF. CDR3 coding DNA: TGTGCCAGCAGTCCAAACACCGGGGAGCTGTTTTTT.

The J gene is TRBJ2-6, the V gene TRBV27; possibly TRBD1 for D (5 bases). The CDR3 is 15 amino acids. The germline V gene has CDR1 MNHEY and CDR2 SMNVEV (reference sequence). V was clipped by 1 base and J by 4 bases, with 8 bases between them. The CDR3 sequence: CASSLLGVGANVLTF. In nucleotides, the CDR3 is TGTGCCAGCAGTTTATTAGGGGTAGGGGCCAACGTCCTGACTTTC.

The chain employs TRBV27 and TRBJ1-1; D unresolved. The germline V and J ends were trimmed by 2 bases and 3 bases, with 13 bases remaining between them. In germline, CDR1 is MNHEY, CDR2 SMNVEV (reference sequence). The CDR3 loop spans 15 amino acids. The CDR3 loop reads CASSLRGGIDTEAFF. The CDR3 nucleotides read TGTGCCAGCAGTTTACGGGGAGGAATAGACACTGAAGCTTTCTTT.